The TCR beta chain described here comes from a study of T cells in Graves' hyperthyroidism and ophthalmopathy. The CDR3 covers 16 residues. V shed 5 bases and J shed 0 bases, with 12 bases lying between them. CDR1 and CDR2 from the germline V gene are SGHRS and YFSETQ. Hyperthyroidism patients were newly diagnosed, had disease duration under 2 months, and were aged 18 to 65 years. Sampled blood dates from first hyperthyroidism diagnosis, and it precedes any ophthalmopathy symptoms. There were TCR beta CDR3 regions amplified from RNA transcripts. Using the HTBI primer set, a first-round RT-PCR was run on the TCR CDR3. MiXCR, run by TCRdb on the multiplex PCR reads, gives a single entry per CDR3 protein. The sample contains about 770,000 distinct CDR3 sequences, 18% of which appear only once.

The rearrangement uses TRBV5-1 and TRBJ2-6; the D gene is possibly TRBD2 (5 bases). This sequence was found in a woman aged 45 to 65 with Graves' hyperthyroidism that later progressed to Graves' ophthalmopathy. Sequencing was carried out using blood. The CDR3 bases are TGCGCCAGCAGTTCGGAGGCCAGCTCTGGGGCCAACGTCCTGACTTTC. It translates to CASSSEASSGANVLTF.